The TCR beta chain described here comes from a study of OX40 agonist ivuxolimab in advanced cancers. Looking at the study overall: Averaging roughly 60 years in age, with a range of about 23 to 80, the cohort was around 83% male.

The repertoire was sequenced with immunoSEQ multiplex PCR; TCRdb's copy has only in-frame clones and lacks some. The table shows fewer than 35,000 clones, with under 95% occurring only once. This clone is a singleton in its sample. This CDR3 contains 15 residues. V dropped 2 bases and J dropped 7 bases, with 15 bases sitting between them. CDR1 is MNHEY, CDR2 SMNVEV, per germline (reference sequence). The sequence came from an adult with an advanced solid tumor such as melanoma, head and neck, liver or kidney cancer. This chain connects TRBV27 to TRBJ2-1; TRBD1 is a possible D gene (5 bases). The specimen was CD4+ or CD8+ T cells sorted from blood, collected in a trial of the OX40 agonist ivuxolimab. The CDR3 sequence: CASSLGQGIGNEQFF. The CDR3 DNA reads TGTGCCAGCAGTTTAGGTCAGGGAATTGGTAATGAGCAGTTCTTC.